This TCR beta chain came from a study of blood T cell repertoires in COVID-19. About the research overall: Whether acute or convalescent, the COVID-19 samples came from the United States, Italy and Spain. Sample material is recorded as cDNA or gDNA derived from T cells, B-cell-depleted T cells, or PBMCs.

Seattle enrolled patients during active infection and tracked them longitudinally. Original analysis: Nucleated cell number was recorded as an estimate derived from reference gene primer amplification. Only in-frame clones appear in the TCRdb table, and some are missing; sequencing was by immunoSEQ multiplex PCR. V, J and clone size were drawn from that table, and D and trimming were deduced from the DNA. The sample yields 250,000 to 300,000 clones, 86% seen once. From germline, CDR1 is WNHNN and CDR2 SYGVQD (reference sequence). The ends lost 5 bases at V and 5 bases at J; junction bases unmatched: 8. The CDR3 runs 14 residues.

The V gene is TRBV10-1, the J gene TRBJ2-5; 7 bases agree with TRBD2. Input material: peripheral blood. The receptor was isolated from a woman in her 70s with COVID-19, enrolled during active disease. Here the CDR3 reads CASSLSGEGETQYF. DNA of the CDR3: TGCGCCAGCAGTCTCTCCGGGGAGGGTGAGACCCAGTACTTC.